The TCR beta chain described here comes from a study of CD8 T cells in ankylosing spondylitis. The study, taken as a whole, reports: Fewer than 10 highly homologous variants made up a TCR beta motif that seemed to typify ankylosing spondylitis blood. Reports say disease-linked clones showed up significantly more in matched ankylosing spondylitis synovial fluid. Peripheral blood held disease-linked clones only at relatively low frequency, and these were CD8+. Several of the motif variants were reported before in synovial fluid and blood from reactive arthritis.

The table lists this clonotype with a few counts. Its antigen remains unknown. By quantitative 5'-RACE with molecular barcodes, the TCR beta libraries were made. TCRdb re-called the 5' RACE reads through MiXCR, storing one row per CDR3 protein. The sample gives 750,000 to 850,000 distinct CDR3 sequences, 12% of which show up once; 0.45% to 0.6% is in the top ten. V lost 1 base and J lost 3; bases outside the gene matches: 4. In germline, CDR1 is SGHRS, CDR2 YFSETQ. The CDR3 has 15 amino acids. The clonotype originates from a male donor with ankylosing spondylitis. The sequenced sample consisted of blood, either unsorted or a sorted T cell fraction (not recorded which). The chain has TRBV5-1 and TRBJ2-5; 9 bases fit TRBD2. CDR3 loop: CASSLRASGKETQYF. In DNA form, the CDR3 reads TGCGCCAGCAGCTTGAGGGCTAGCGGGAAAGAGACCCAGTACTTC. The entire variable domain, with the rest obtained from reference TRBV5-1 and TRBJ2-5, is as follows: KAGVTQTPRYLIKTRGQQVTLSCSPISGHRSVSWYQQTPGQGLQFLFEYFSETQRNKGNFPGRFSGRQFSNSRSEMNVSTLELGDSALYLCASSLRASGKETQYFGPGTRLLVL.